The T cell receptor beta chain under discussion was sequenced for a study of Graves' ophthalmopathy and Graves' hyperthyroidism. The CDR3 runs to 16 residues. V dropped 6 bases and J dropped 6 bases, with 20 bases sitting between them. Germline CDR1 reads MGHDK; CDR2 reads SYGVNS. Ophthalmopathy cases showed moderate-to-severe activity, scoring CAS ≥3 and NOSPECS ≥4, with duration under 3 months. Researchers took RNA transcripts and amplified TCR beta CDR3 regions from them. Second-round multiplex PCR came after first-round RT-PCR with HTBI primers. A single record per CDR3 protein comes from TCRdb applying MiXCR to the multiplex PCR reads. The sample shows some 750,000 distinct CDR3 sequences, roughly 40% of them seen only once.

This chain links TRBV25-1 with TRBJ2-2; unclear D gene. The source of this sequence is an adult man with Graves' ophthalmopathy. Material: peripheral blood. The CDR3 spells CASRNERLQISGELFF. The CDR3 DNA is TGTGCCAGCAGAAACGAACGGTTACAGATCTCCGGGGAGCTGTTTTTT.